This is a list of T cell receptor beta chains from one sample in a study of long-term antiretroviral therapy in people with HIV. Generated by immunoSEQ multiplex PCR, the TCRdb table keeps only in-frame clones and is missing some. The sample lists about 9,100 clones, around 82% occurring once. The sequencing used unsorted PBMCs, collected 0.4 years before starting antiretroviral therapy. Every receptor here comes from a man between 25 and 39 years old with HIV. CDR3s include the opening cysteine and the closing phenylalanine or tryptophan.

>TRBJ1-6|TRBV28
CASSDSSRGDSPLHF
>TRBJ2-7|TRBV2
CASSEADTYEQYF
>TRBJ2-7|TRBV7-7
CASSYGGQGDEQYF
>TRBJ2-7|TRBV4-1
CASSQTGLGGYEQYF
>TRBJ2-3|TRBV4-2
CASSQDPLAGGRRRSTDTQYF
>TRBJ1-5|TRBV7-6
CASSLDTNNNQPQHF
>TRBJ2-7|TRBV27
CASSRQSSYEQYF
>TRBJ2-5|TRBV4-3
CASSQADDYQETQYF
>TRBJ1-1|TRBV10-3
CAINEGQVNTEAFF
>TRBJ2-7|TRBV11-2
CASSLVPGQGYEQYF
>TRBJ1-4|TRBV5-1
CASSLSPRGEKLFF
>TRBJ1-3|TRBV7-9
CASDPGGTIYF
>TRBJ1-5|TRBV27
CASSLSRDQQPQHF
>TRBJ2-1|TRBV29-1
CSVLKPPNEQFF
>TRBJ2-1|TRBV11-2
CASSLFGVNPYNEQFF
>TRBJ2-7|TRBV14
CASSRQPWTSGDYEQYF
>TRBJ2-4|TRBV2
CASRLTSGQFSQYF
>TRBJ2-2|TRBV6-4
CASSEGNTGELFF
>TRBJ1-6|TRBV6-1
CASSEGVLHF
>TRBJ1-2|TRBV7-8
CASSSPDSIRNYGYTF
>TRBJ1-5|TRBV28
CASSFLGQREQPQHF
>TRBJ2-7|TRBV5-4
CASSLEASREQYF
>TRBJ2-7|TRBV28
CASSLRQGNGKREQYF
>TRBJ2-5|TRBV18
CASSPEETQYF
>TRBJ2-2|TRBV4-3
CASSQDLNSPGSTGELFF
>TRBJ1-2|TRBV7-8
CASSLMGTGSSYGYTF
>TRBJ1-5|TRBV28
CASSMGQRYQPQHF
>TRBJ2-1|TRBV4-1
CASSQEGVEQFF
>TRBJ1-5|TRBV6-5
CASSSRTGAHNQPQHF
>TRBJ1-3|TRBV4-1
CASSQPIQGPKSGNTIYF
>TRBJ2-5|TRBV15
CATSRGGGIQETQYF
>TRBJ1-2|TRBV6-5
CASSFSPARSSYGYTF
>TRBJ1-2|TRBV6-1
CASSEWDNYGYTF
>TRBJ1-5|TRBV7-8
CASSLYEGQPQHF
>TRBJ1-2|TRBV29-1
CSDVQGAQDYGYTF
>TRBJ2-3|TRBV2
CASRVAGTDTQYF
>TRBJ1-5|TRBV25-1
CASSEPGSNQPQHF
>TRBJ2-7|TRBV7-2
CASSLAPAAYEQYF
>TRBJ1-2|TRBV28
CASSLVGLRHDGYTF